This is a list of T cell receptor beta chains from one sample in a study of PD-L1 blockade in urothelial cancer. Sequencing was performed with immunoSEQ multiplex PCR; in TCRdb, only in-frame clones are kept and a portion is missing. The repertoire holds approximately 58,000 clones, with about four fifths as singletons. Sequences were derived from PBMCs, sampled around atezolizumab (anti-PD-L1) treatment. Every receptor here comes from a man in his sixties or seventies with urothelial cancer. Both conserved end residues are part of each CDR3. A D gene is named only where the DNA matches it firmly. Where a row states a size, it is once, few, many or the class of an expanded clone; other rows omit it.

j_gene: TRBJ1-5
abundance: -
d_gene: -
v_gene: TRBV19
CDR3aa: CASSITTGQPQHF
CDR3nt: TGTGCCAGTAGTATAACGACGGGACAGCCCCAGCATTTT

j_gene: TRBJ2-1
abundance: -
d_gene: TRBD2
v_gene: TRBV29-1
CDR3aa: CSVLNYLAGGNEQFF
CDR3nt: TGCAGCGTCCTTAACTATTTGGCGGGGGGCAATGAGCAGTTCTTC

j_gene: TRBJ1-4
abundance: -
d_gene: -
v_gene: TRBV21-1
CDR3aa: CASLGQGKGPEKLFF
CDR3nt: TGTGCCAGCCTGGGACAGGGGAAGGGACCGGAAAAACTGTTTTTT

j_gene: TRBJ1-1
abundance: -
d_gene: -
v_gene: TRBV14
CDR3aa: CASSQTKGGEAFF
CDR3nt: TGTGCCAGCAGCCAAACGAAAGGAGGTGAAGCTTTCTTT

j_gene: TRBJ2-1
abundance: -
d_gene: TRBD2
v_gene: TRBV6-5
CDR3aa: CASSSPGGGPGEQFF
CDR3nt: TGTGCCAGCAGTTCCCCGGGGGGAGGGCCCGGTGAGCAGTTCTTC

j_gene: TRBJ2-3
abundance: -
d_gene: -
v_gene: TRBV5-1
CDR3aa: CASSLLVSGTDTQYF
CDR3nt: TGCGCCAGCAGCTTGCTAGTTAGCGGCACAGATACGCAGTATTTT

j_gene: TRBJ1-2
abundance: -
d_gene: -
v_gene: TRBV9
CDR3aa: CASSTSTGNYGYTF
CDR3nt: TGTGCCAGCAGCACCTCAACAGGGAACTATGGCTACACCTTC

j_gene: TRBJ2-1
abundance: -
d_gene: TRBD1
v_gene: TRBV4-1
CDR3aa: CASSPTGGSRNEQFF
CDR3nt: TGCGCCAGCAGCCCTACAGGGGGAAGTCGCAATGAGCAGTTCTTC

j_gene: TRBJ2-1
abundance: -
d_gene: TRBD2
v_gene: TRBV10-3
CDR3aa: CAISEEREGLNEQFF
CDR3nt: TGTGCCATCAGTGAGGAGCGGGAGGGCCTGAATGAGCAGTTCTTC

j_gene: TRBJ1-5
abundance: -
d_gene: -
v_gene: TRBV7-8
CDR3aa: CASSPGGNQPQHF
CDR3nt: TGTGCCAGCAGCCCCGGCGGAAATCAGCCCCAGCATTTT

j_gene: TRBJ1-4
abundance: -
d_gene: TRBD1
v_gene: TRBV6-1
CDR3aa: CASSLTGIGEKLFF
CDR3nt: TGTGCCAGCAGCCTGACAGGGATCGGTGAAAAACTGTTTTTT

j_gene: TRBJ1-2
abundance: -
d_gene: -
v_gene: TRBV12-5
CDR3aa: CASGRRGVYGYTF
CDR3nt: TGTGCTAGTGGCCGTCGGGGGGTCTATGGCTACACCTTC

j_gene: TRBJ1-4
abundance: -
d_gene: -
v_gene: TRBV20-1
CDR3aa: CSASARGELFF
CDR3nt: TGCAGTGCTTCGGCCCGGGGGGAACTGTTTTTT

j_gene: TRBJ2-2
abundance: -
d_gene: TRBD1
v_gene: TRBV7-7
CDR3aa: CASSLRQGGTGELFF
CDR3nt: TGTGCTAGCAGCCTGAGACAGGGTGGCACCGGGGAGCTGTTTTTT

j_gene: TRBJ1-1
abundance: -
d_gene: -
v_gene: TRBV25-1
CDR3aa: CASSDFRGNAEAFF
CDR3nt: -

j_gene: TRBJ2-4
abundance: -
d_gene: -
v_gene: TRBV5-6
CDR3aa: CASSSSSGGKNIQYF
CDR3nt: TGTGCCAGCAGCTCGTCCTCCGGGGGCAAAAACATTCAGTACTTC

j_gene: TRBJ2-2
abundance: -
d_gene: TRBD2
v_gene: TRBV7-3
CDR3aa: CASSLTTSTHTGELFF
CDR3nt: TGTGCCAGCAGCCTTACGACTAGCACACACACCGGGGAGCTGTTTTTT

j_gene: TRBJ2-7
abundance: -
d_gene: -
v_gene: TRBV7-2
CDR3aa: CASSLGLQGGDEQYF
CDR3nt: TGTGCCAGCAGCTTAGGTCTGCAGGGCGGCGACGAGCAGTACTTC

j_gene: TRBJ2-2
abundance: few
d_gene: TRBD2
v_gene: TRBV5-6
CDR3aa: CASSPLGSSGIHGELFF
CDR3nt: TGTGCCAGCAGCCCACTTGGTTCTAGCGGGATCCACGGGGAGCTGTTTTTT

j_gene: TRBJ2-6
abundance: -
d_gene: -
v_gene: TRBV29-1
CDR3aa: CSVEVDSPSGANVLTF
CDR3nt: TGCAGCGTTGAAGTCGACAGTCCCTCTGGGGCCAACGTCCTGACTTTC

j_gene: TRBJ2-2
abundance: -
d_gene: -
v_gene: TRBV11-2
CDR3aa: CASTPGQLRANTGELFF
CDR3nt: TGTGCCAGCACCCCTGGACAACTCCGAGCGAACACCGGGGAGCTGTTTTTT

j_gene: TRBJ1-3
abundance: -
d_gene: TRBD1
v_gene: TRBV19
CDR3aa: CASSKLTGVPSGNTIYF
CDR3nt: TGTGCCAGTAGCAAGTTGACAGGGGTTCCTTCTGGAAACACCATATATTTT

j_gene: TRBJ1-2
abundance: once
d_gene: TRBD1
v_gene: TRBV18
CDR3aa: CASSTTGGENGYTF
CDR3nt: TGTGCCAGCTCAACGACAGGGGGAGAGAACGGCTACACCTTC

j_gene: TRBJ2-1
abundance: few
d_gene: TRBD2
v_gene: TRBV4-1
CDR3aa: CASSQDRFGSGRVYNEQFF
CDR3nt: TGCGCCAGCAGCCAAGATAGGTTTGGTAGCGGGAGGGTCTACAATGAGCAGTTCTTC

j_gene: TRBJ2-5
abundance: -
d_gene: TRBD1
v_gene: TRBV7-6
CDR3aa: CASMPMDRALLETQYF
CDR3nt: TGTGCCAGCATGCCCATGGACAGGGCCCTTCTGGAGACCCAGTACTTC

j_gene: TRBJ2-2
abundance: -
d_gene: -
v_gene: TRBV6-4
CDR3aa: CASSVSGNTGELFF
CDR3nt: TGTGCCAGCAGTGTTAGCGGGAACACCGGGGAGCTGTTTTTT